Below are 7 T cell receptor beta chains sequenced from a single sample in a study of beta chain features in type 1 diabetes. Study outcomes and limitations: Shorter TCRB CDR3s, moderately but significantly so, marked every one of the four CD4+ subsets in Type 1 diabetes patients.

The entirety of the isolated RNA underwent reverse transcription, so expressed TCRB transcripts were sequenced. Only in-frame clones appear in the TCRdb table, and some are missing; sequencing was by immunoSEQ multiplex PCR. This sample has around 310,000 clones; around an eighth occur once, and the top ten carry around 0.016%. These receptors' targets are unknown. The sequenced sample was naive CD4+ T cells from blood. The receptors shown here come from a woman aged 18-29 years with type 1 diabetes.

This clone has a handful of counts. This sequence joins TRBV18 and TRBJ1-1; D ambiguous. Trimming stripped 3 bases from V and 4 bases from J, with 12 bases between. CDR3 size: 14 residues. The germline V gene encodes CDR1 KGHSH and CDR2 LQKENI. As DNA, the CDR3 is TGTGCCAGCTCACCTGGTGCGCCCCTCACTGAAGCTTTCTTT. This gives the protein CASSPGAPLTEAFF. Supplemented by reference TRBV18 and TRBJ1-1, the full variable domain reads NAGVMQNPRHLVRRRGQEARLRCSPMKGHSHVYWYRQLPEEGLKFMVYLQKENIIDESGMPKERFSAEFPKEGPSILRIQQVVRGDSAAYFCASSPGAPLTEAFFGQGTRLTVV.

This clone was seen more than once but under ten times. The J gene is TRBJ2-1, the V gene TRBV18; no definite D call. V lost 0 bases, J lost 6 bases, and 18 bases lay in between. There are 17 residues in the CDR3. CDR1 is KGHSH and CDR2 is LQKENI in the germline V gene. CDR3 region: CASSPPYSRSAGNEQFF. The CDR3 DNA is TGTGCCAGCTCACCACCGTATAGCCGATCCGCCGGCAATGAGCAGTTCTTC.

The chain combines TRBV18 with TRBJ2-7, with D perhaps TRBD1 (5 bases). Per germline, CDR1 KGHSH and CDR2 LQKENI. The CDR3 contains 15 residues. The ends were cut back, 3 bases at V and 3 bases at J, with 15 bases in the middle. The CDR3 nucleotides read TGTGCCAGCTCACCCACGACAGTTTCAAACTACGAGCAGTACTTC. Translated, it gives CASSPTTVSNYEQYF.

J is TRBJ1-5 and V is TRBV30; TRBD1 matches at 9 bases. The length of the CDR3 is 14 residues. Germline CDR1 reads GTSNPN; CDR2 reads SVGIG (reference sequence). Unmatched junction bases numbered 4, after V lost 6 bases and J lost 1 base. The CDR3 here is CACTGGRSNQPQHF. CDR3 in DNA: TGTGCCTGTACAGGGGGCCGGAGCAATCAGCCCCAGCATTTT.

This clone was observed a handful of times. The rearrangement uses TRBV7-2 and TRBJ2-3; a possible D gene is TRBD1 (6 bases). The CDR3 spans 15 residues. The V end lost 5 bases, the J end lost 0 bases, and 12 bases lay between the germline ends. Looked up from germline, CDR1 is SGHTA and CDR2 is FQGNSA. The CDR3, as DNA: TGTGCCAGCAGCCTCCACAGGGCTAGCACAGATACGCAGTATTTT. Residues: CASSLHRASTDTQYF.

The chain uses TRBV29-1 and TRBJ2-3; TRBD1 aligns across 11 bases. Germline lookup yields CDR1 SQVTM and CDR2 ANQGSEA. The CDR3 has 14 amino acids. J was trimmed by 0 bases and V by 6 bases; bases with no gene match: 2. The CDR3 DNA follows: TGCAGCGTCGGACAGGGGGCGAGCACAGATACGCAGTATTTT. This translates into CSVGQGASTDTQYF.

This clone has only a few counts. V gene TRBV11-3 combines with J gene TRBJ2-2; D is undetermined. The V end lost 6 bases, the J end lost 4 bases, and 12 bases lay between the germline ends. Germline loops: CDR1 SGHNT, CDR2 YENEEA. This CDR3 comprises 14 residues. The CDR3 region is CASRRRDPTGELFF. The CDR3 DNA reads TGTGCCAGCAGACGAAGAGATCCCACCGGGGAGCTGTTTTTT.